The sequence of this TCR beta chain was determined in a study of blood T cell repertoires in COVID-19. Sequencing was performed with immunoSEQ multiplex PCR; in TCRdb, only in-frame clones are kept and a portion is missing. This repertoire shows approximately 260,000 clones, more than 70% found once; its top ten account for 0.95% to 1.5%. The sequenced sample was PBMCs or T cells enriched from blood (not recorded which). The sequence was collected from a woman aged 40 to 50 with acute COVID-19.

The CDR3 nucleotides read TGTGCCAGTAGTCAGGGCTATGAGCAGTTCTTC. As protein: CASSQGYEQFF. The chain is built from TRBV19 and TRBJ2-1; weak D call: TRBD1 (5 bases). Germline V lookup: CDR1 LNHDA, CDR2 SQIVND (reference sequence). Trimming stripped 5 bases from V and 8 bases from J, with 7 bases between. This CDR3 spans 11 amino acids.